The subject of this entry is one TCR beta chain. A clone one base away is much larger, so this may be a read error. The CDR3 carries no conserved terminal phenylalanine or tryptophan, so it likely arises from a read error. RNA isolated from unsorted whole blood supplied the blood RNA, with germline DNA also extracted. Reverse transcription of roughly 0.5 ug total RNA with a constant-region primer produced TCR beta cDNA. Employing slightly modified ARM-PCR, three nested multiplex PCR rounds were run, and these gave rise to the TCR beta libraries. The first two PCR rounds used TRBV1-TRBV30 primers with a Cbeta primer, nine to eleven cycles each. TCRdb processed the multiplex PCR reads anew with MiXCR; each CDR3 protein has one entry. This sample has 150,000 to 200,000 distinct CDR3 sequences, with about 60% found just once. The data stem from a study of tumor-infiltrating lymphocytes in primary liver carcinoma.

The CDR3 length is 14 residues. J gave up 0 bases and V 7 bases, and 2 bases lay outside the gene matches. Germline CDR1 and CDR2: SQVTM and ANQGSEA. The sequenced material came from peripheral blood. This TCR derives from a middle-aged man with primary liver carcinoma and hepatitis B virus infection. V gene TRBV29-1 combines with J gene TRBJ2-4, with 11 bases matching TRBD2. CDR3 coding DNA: TGCAGCGCCGGACTAGCGGGAGCCAAAAACATTCAGTACTTA. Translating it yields CSAGLAGAKNIQYL.